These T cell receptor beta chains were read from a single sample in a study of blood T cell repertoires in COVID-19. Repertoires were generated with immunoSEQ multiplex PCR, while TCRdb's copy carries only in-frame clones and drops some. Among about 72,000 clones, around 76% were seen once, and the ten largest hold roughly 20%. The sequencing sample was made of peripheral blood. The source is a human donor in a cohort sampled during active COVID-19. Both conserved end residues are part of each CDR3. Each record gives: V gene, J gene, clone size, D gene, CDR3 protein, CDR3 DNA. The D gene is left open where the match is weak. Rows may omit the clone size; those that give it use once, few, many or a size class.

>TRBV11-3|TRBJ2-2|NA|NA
CASSFDGQNTGELFF
TGTGCCAGCAGCTTTGATGGACAGAACACCGGGGAGCTGTTTTTT
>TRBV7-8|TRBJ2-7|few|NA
CASRARGNSYEQYF
TGTGCCAGCAGGGCTCGGGGGAACTCCTACGAGCAGTACTTC
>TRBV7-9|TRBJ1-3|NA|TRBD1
CASSSPGQGIGNTIYF
TGTGCCAGCAGCTCGCCGGGACAGGGAATTGGAAACACCATATATTTT
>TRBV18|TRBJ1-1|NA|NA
CASSPQSMGRTEAFF
TGTGCCAGCTCACCACAGAGCATGGGGCGAACTGAAGCTTTCTTT
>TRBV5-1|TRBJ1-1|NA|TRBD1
CASSQGVQDTEAFF
TGCGCCAGCAGTCAGGGGGTACAGGACACTGAAGCTTTCTTT
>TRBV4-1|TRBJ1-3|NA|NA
CASSQRQVISGNTIYF
TGCGCCAGCAGCCAACGCCAGGTGATCTCTGGAAACACCATATATTTT
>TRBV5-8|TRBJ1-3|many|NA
CASSPNPTGPTSGNTIYF
TGTGCCAGCAGCCCCAATCCCACCGGTCCCACTTCTGGAAACACCATATATTTT
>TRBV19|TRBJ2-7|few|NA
CASSRQGSYEQYF
TGTGCCAGTAGTCGGCAGGGCTCCTACGAGCAGTACTTC
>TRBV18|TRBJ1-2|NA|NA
CASSASSQAWEYGYTF
TGTGCCAGCTCAGCGAGCTCGCAAGCGTGGGAGTATGGCTACACCTTC
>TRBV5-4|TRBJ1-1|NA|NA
CASSLGSRQPNTEAFF
TGTGCCAGCAGCTTAGGAAGTAGACAGCCCAACACTGAAGCTTTCTTT
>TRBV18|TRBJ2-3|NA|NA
CASSPAARLTDTQYF
TGTGCCAGCTCACCAGCTGCCAGGCTCACAGATACGCAGTATTTT
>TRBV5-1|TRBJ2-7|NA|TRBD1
CASSPTGGYEQYF
TGCGCCAGCAGCCCAACAGGGGGCTACGAGCAGTACTTC
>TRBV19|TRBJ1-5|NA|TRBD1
CASIDRGRGSQHF
TGTGCCAGTATCGACAGGGGACGCGGGTCCCAGCATTTT
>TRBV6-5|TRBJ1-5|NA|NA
CASYRTDSNQPQHF
TGTGCCAGCTACAGGACGGATAGCAATCAGCCCCAGCATTTT
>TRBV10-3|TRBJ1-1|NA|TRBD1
CAISDYGTGNTEAFF
TGTGCCATCAGTGATTACGGGACAGGAAACACTGAAGCTTTCTTT
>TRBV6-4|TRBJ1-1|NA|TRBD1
CARAGTGDPEAFF
TGTGCCAGAGCCGGGACAGGGGACCCTGAAGCTTTCTTT
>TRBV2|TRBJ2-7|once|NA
CASSLDRSYEQYF
TGTGCCAGCAGTCTCGACAGAAGCTACGAGCAGTACTTC
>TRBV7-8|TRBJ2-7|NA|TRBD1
CASSLASGTGYEQYF
TGTGCCAGCAGCTTAGCGTCCGGGACAGGTTACGAGCAGTACTTC
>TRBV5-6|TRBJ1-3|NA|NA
CASSATDTSGNTIYF
TGTGCCAGCAGCGCCACCGACACCTCTGGAAACACCATATATTTT
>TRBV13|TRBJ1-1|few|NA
CASSSQGPNTEAFF
TGTGCCAGCAGCTCACAGGGTCCGAACACTGAAGCTTTCTTT
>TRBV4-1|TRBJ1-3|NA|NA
CASTPFGWPGNTIYF
TGCGCCAGCACCCCCTTCGGGTGGCCTGGAAACACCATATATTTT
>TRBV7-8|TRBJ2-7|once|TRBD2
CASSQSGGRNPYEQYF
TGTGCCAGCAGCCAGAGCGGGGGCAGAAATCCCTACGAGCAGTACTTC
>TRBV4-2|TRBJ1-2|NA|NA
CASSQDGLGVRGYTF
TGTGCCAGCAGCCAAGATGGCCTAGGGGTTAGAGGCTACACCTTC
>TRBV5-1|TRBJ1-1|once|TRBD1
CASSYWTGALNTEAFF
TGCGCCAGCAGCTATTGGACAGGGGCCTTGAACACTGAAGCTTTCTTT
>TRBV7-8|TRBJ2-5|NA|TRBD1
CASSTYRGPKETQYF
TGTGCCAGCAGCACCTACAGGGGGCCGAAAGAGACCCAGTACTTC
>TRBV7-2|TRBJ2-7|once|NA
CASSLDWSSYEQYF
TGTGCCAGCAGCTTAGATTGGAGCTCCTACGAGCAGTACTTC
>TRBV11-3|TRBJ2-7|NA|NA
CASSHGPRAEQYF
TGTGCCAGCAGCCATGGACCCAGGGCCGAGCAGTACTTC
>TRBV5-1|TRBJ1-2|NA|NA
CASSLVGQVYGYTF
TGCGCCAGCAGCTTGGTCGGCCAGGTCTATGGCTACACCTTC
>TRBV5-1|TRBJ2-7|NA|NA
CASSRTGMTYEQYF
TGCGCCAGCAGCCGAACAGGTATGACCTACGAGCAGTACTTC
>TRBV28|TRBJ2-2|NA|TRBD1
CASSLLGTANTGELFF
TGTGCCAGCAGTCTCCTTGGGACAGCGAACACCGGGGAGCTGTTTTTT
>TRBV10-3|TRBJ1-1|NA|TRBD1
CAIRGDRDTEAFF
TGTGCCATCAGGGGCGACAGGGACACTGAAGCTTTCTTT
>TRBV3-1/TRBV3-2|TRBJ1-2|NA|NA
CASSQRGTRGFGYTF
TGTGCCAGCAGCCAACGCGGGACTCGGGGGTTTGGCTACACCTTC
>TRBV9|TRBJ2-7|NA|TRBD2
CASSVSGGAYDEQYF
TGTGCCAGCAGCGTTAGCGGGGGGGCTTACGACGAGCAGTACTTC
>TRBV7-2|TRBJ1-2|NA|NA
CASSPAEGVSYGYTF
TGTGCCAGCAGCCCCGCGGAAGGGGTTAGTTATGGCTACACCTTC
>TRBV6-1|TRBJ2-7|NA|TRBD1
CASSEAGDSSYEQYF
TGTGCCAGCAGTGAAGCGGGGGACAGCTCCTACGAGCAGTACTTC
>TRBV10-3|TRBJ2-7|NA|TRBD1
CAIRSGGQGYEQYF
TGTGCCATCAGGTCCGGGGGACAGGGCTACGAGCAGTACTTC
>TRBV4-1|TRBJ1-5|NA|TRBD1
CASALQGGGHSNQPQHF
TGCGCCAGTGCCCTTCAGGGGGGCGGACATAGCAATCAGCCCCAGCATTTT
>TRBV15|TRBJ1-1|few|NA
CATSRDWGGGEAFF
TGTGCCACCAGCAGAGATTGGGGAGGGGGTGAAGCTTTCTTT
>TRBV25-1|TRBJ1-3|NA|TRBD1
CASSEPGQTSGNTIYF
TGTGCCAGCAGTGAACCGGGACAGACCTCTGGAAACACCATATATTTT
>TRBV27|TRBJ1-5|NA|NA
CASSLSGGPQHF
TGTGCCAGCAGTTTATCAGGGGGGCCCCAGCATTTT
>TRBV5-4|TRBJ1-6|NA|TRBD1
CASRVQGGNSPLHF
TGTGCCAGCAGGGTACAGGGGGGTAATTCACCCCTCCACTTT
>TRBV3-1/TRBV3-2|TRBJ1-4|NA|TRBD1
CASSQGQGWTEKLFF
TGTGCCAGCAGCCAAGGACAGGGGTGGACTGAAAAACTGTTTTTT
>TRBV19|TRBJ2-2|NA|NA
CASRTRGGFARELFF
TGTGCCAGTAGGACTAGGGGGGGCTTTGCCCGGGAGCTGTTTTTT
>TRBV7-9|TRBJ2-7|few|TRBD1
CASSPQGPYEQYF
TGTGCCAGCAGCCCACAGGGGCCCTACGAGCAGTACTTC
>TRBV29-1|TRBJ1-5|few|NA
CSVGAVNQPQHF
TGCAGCGTTGGGGCAGTTAATCAGCCCCAGCATTTT